The text below deals with one T cell receptor (beta chain). The clone's antigen remains unknown. One base away there is no much larger clone; base qualities are not given. CDR3 length: 14 amino acids, cysteine to phenylalanine. Left in the record is the CDR3 DNA by itself, 42 bases read in frame from the first base. CDR1 and CDR2, looked up from the germline V gene, are MGHDK and SYGVNS. V and J lose 1 base and 1 base, and a span of 5 bases separates them. This specimen comes from a study of CD8 T cells in Susac syndrome (dated by TCRdb to the late 2010s). With respect to the entire study: The study used repertoire sequencing to test whether antigen drove CD8+ T cell activation and differentiation in Susac syndrome. Paper-wide results and their limitations: The number of individuals in the TCR sequencing and HLA analysis was recognized as being relatively small.

Peripheral blood CD8+ and CD4+ T cells from healthy donors, Susac syndrome patients and multiple sclerosis patients were profiled using high-throughput TCR beta sequencing. The multiple sclerosis controls were treatment-naive patients who had stable or active relapsing-remitting disease and met the revised McDonald criteria. Bulk CD8+ and CD4+ T cells were purified magnetically by negative isolation, whereas CD8+ TEMRA cells were enriched by FACS. Blood was drawn into EDTA tubes, processed within 24 hours, and PBMCs were isolated by density gradient centrifugation. PBMCs intended for TCR sequencing were cryopreserved in liquid nitrogen and thawed later in a water bath at 37 degrees C. A purity of at least 90% was achieved for sorted or isolated CD4+, CD8+ and CD8+ TEMRA cells. RNA was extracted using the RNeasy kit, and about 0.45 to 1 ug of the RNA was reverse transcribed with random hexamers. The immunoSEQ multiplex PCR assay, which covers 54 Vbeta and 13 Jbeta segments, was used to amplify TCR beta CDR3 regions. Bias from PCR amplification was corrected by using a synthetic template baseline for primer optimization and for computational correction. The source study handled its data this way. Reads were annotated to V, D and J genes according to IMGT and were analyzed with immunoSEQ Analyzer, with only productive sequences retained. Clonality was computed as one minus Shannon entropy normalized by log2 of the number of productive unique sequences. For each patient and control, public and private clones were evaluated within the 100 most prevalent clones. Susac-specific clones were defined as absent from healthy and MS cohorts, approximately 1,000 published viral clones and other ImmuneACCESS disease sequences. TCRdb reprocessed the public reads (quality trimming at Q25 with fastp, clone calling with MiXCR) and kept in-frame beta chains. Rows are unified per CDR3 protein, each entry keeping the most common DNA and genes. In this record, the V and J calls reflect TCRdb's handling and not the investigators' own analysis. The sample yields around 120,000 distinct CDR3 sequences; 94% were counted once. The ten top clones hold less than 0.15% of the sample.

The sequence links TRBV25-1 to TRBJ1-5; a tentative D match to TRBD1 spans 5 bases. This TCR came from a human donor with multiple sclerosis. Sequenced: CD4+ T cells from PBMCs. The DNA reads as follows: TGTGCCAGCAGTGAATGGGGCAGCAATCAGCCCCAGCATTTT. This translates into CASSEWGSNQPQHF.